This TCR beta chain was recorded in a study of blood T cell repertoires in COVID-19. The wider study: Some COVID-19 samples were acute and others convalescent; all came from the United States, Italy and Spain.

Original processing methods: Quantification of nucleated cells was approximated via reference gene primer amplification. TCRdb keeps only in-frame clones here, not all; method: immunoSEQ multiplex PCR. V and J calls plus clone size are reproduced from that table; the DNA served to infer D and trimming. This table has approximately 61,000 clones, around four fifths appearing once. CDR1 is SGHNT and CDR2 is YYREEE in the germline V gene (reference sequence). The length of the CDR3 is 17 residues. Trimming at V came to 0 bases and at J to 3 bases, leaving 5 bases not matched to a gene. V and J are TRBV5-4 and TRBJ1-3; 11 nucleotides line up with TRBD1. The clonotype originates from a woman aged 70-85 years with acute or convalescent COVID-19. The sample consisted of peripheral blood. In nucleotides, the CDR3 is TGTGCCAGCAGCTTGGGGACAGGGGGCAATCGTGGAAACACCATATATTTT. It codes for CASSLGTGGNRGNTIYF.